Listed below are T cell receptor beta chains from one sample, sequenced in a study of shared clonotypes between healthy human individuals. Libraries were prepared by immunoSEQ multiplex PCR; TCRdb keeps only in-frame clonotypes and omits some of them. The sample has roughly 650,000 clones, roughly 97% seen once; the top ten hold approximately 0.057%. The sample taken for sequencing was naive CD4+ T cells sorted from blood. These receptors were obtained from a woman aged 25 to 39 in good health. Both conserved end residues are part of each CDR3. D genes are given only for firm matches. Size values are once, few and many counts, or a class for expanded clones, and some rows have none.

clone_size,j_call,d_call,v_call,cdr3_aa,cdr3_nt
NA,TRBJ1-2,NA,TRBV28,CASRNPGIPNYGYTF,TGTGCCAGCAGAAACCCAGGGATCCCCAACTATGGCTACACCTTC
NA,TRBJ1-2,NA,TRBV5-6,CASAIGGGGYTF,TGTGCCAGCGCAATTGGGGGAGGTGGCTACACCTTC
NA,TRBJ1-3,NA,TRBV7-6,CASRLDRTGNTIYF,TGTGCCAGCAGACTCGACAGGACTGGAAACACCATATATTTT
NA,TRBJ2-4,NA,TRBV28,CASSPPTPLAKNIQYF,TGTGCCAGCAGCCCTCCAACGCCACTAGCCAAAAACATTCAGTACTTC
NA,TRBJ2-1,TRBD2,TRBV4-1,CASSPRTSGITPQFF,TGCGCCAGCAGCCCGAGGACTAGCGGGATTACGCCTCAGTTCTTC
NA,TRBJ2-3,NA,TRBV6-5,CASSYGNTQYF,TGTGCCAGCAGTTACGGAAATACGCAGTATTTT
NA,TRBJ2-7,TRBD1,TRBV4-2,CASSQRQGASYEQYF,TGTGCCAGCAGCCAGAGACAGGGGGCTTCCTACGAGCAGTACTTC
NA,TRBJ2-1,NA,TRBV4-1,CASRSTGRQVTYNEQFF,TGCGCCAGCAGAAGCACCGGGCGACAAGTCACCTACAATGAGCAGTTCTTC
NA,TRBJ1-5,NA,TRBV5-1,CASSLGLNQPQHF,TGCGCCAGCAGCTTGGGTCTAAATCAGCCCCAGCATTTT
NA,TRBJ2-7,NA,TRBV28,CASTLGGSYEQYF,TGTGCCAGCACCCTAGGAGGGTCCTACGAGCAGTACTTC
NA,TRBJ2-2,NA,TRBV5-6,CASSPPRASNTGELFF,TGTGCCAGCAGCCCCCCGAGGGCCAGCAACACCGGGGAGCTGTTTTTT
NA,TRBJ2-7,NA,TRBV29-1,CSVVQGPSYEQYF,TGCAGCGTTGTTCAGGGACCCTCCTACGAGCAGTACTTC
NA,TRBJ2-7,NA,TRBV28,CASSSGDLYEQYF,TGTGCCAGCAGTTCAGGGGACCTCTACGAGCAGTACTTC
NA,TRBJ2-7,NA,TRBV6-1,CASSQPHEQYF,TGTGCCAGCAGCCAGCCCCACGAGCAGTACTTC
NA,TRBJ2-5,TRBD2,TRBV28,CASSYASGSRETQYF,TGTGCCAGCAGCTATGCTAGCGGGAGTCGGGAGACCCAGTACTTC
once,TRBJ2-7,TRBD2,TRBV27,CASSLSGDYPLDEQYF,TGTGCCAGCAGTTTATCGGGGGACTACCCACTCGACGAGCAGTACTTC
NA,TRBJ2-1,NA,TRBV30,CAWSVGLNYNEQFF,TGTGCCTGGAGTGTAGGGCTAAACTACAATGAGCAGTTCTTC
NA,TRBJ1-3,NA,TRBV5-1,CASSLSSAGNTIYF,TGCGCCAGCAGCTTGAGTAGCGCTGGAAACACCATATATTTT